These 10 T cell receptor beta chains were all obtained from the same sample, sequenced in a study of CD8 T cells in ankylosing spondylitis. TCRdb re-analysed the 5' RACE reads in MiXCR, keeping a single row per CDR3 protein. The table has about 39,000 distinct CDR3 sequences, about 9.4% seen once. Sequences were obtained from blood, either unsorted or a sorted T cell fraction (not recorded which). These receptors were collected from a male donor with ankylosing spondylitis or in good health (not recorded which).

Ten or more counts support this clonotype. The rearrangement links TRBV20-1 to TRBJ2-1; maybe TRBD1 (5 bases). Trimming shortened V by 3 bases and J by 10 bases, and 13 bases separated the two germline ends. CDR3 length equals 12 residues. Germline CDR1 is DFQATT and CDR2 is SNEGSKA (reference sequence). CDR3 sequence (DNA): TGCAGTGCTAGCCCAGGGCTGGGGGAGCAGTTCTTC. Its translation is CSASPGLGEQFF.

In this sample, this clonotype turned up many times. The chain joins TRBV6-5 to TRBJ2-7, with D unclear. The length of the CDR3 is 17 residues. The germline V and J ends were trimmed by 0 bases and 0 bases, with 15 bases remaining between them. Germline V CDR1 and CDR2: MNHEY, SVGAGI. CDR3 in amino acids: CASSYSSRAGSSYEQYF. CDR3 in DNA: TGTGCCAGCAGTTACTCGAGTAGGGCAGGAAGCTCCTACGAGCAGTACTTC.

The table lists this clonotype with many counts. The chain is built from TRBV29-1 and TRBJ2-3; a weak D match, TRBD1 (5 bases). CDR3 length equals 13 residues. Trimming removed 1 base from V and 2 bases from J, with 7 bases in between. CDR1 and CDR2 (germline): SQVTM, ANQGSEA. CDR3 in DNA: TGCAGCGTTGAAGGACAGAACACAGATACGCAGTATTTT. Protein sequence: CSVEGQNTDTQYF.

This clonotype was recorded many times. The chain recombines TRBV20-1 with TRBJ2-3; 12 bases align to TRBD2. The CDR3 covers 22 residues. The J segment lost 3 bases and the V segment lost 0 bases, leaving 22 bases of the junction unmatched. Germline assignment: CDR1 DFQATT and CDR2 SNEGSKA (reference sequence). The CDR3 bases are TGCAGTGCTAGAGAGGAGGCCCAACTCAGACTAGCGGGAGATTTAAGGACAGATACGCAGTATTTT. Translation: CSAREEAQLRLAGDLRTDTQYF.

The V call is TRBV5-8, the J call TRBJ1-1, with D possibly matching TRBD1 (6 bases). V lost 2 bases to trimming and J lost 3 bases, with 23 bases between them. The CDR3 consists of 18 residues. Germline V gene sequence: CDR1 SGHTS, CDR2 YDEGEE. The CDR3 reads CASSFGFWVDSTHTEAFF. Here the CDR3 DNA reads TGTGCCAGCAGCTTTGGCTTCTGGGTGGACAGCACCCACACTGAAGCTTTCTTT. Full variable domain (remainder filled in from reference TRBV5-8 and TRBJ1-1): EAGVTQSPTHLIKTRGQQATLRCSPISGHTSVYWYQQALGLGLQFLLWYDEGEERNRGNFPPRFSGRQFPNYSSELNVNALELEDSALYLCASSFGFWVDSTHTEAFFGQGTRLTVV.

This clonotype was seen at least ten times. The genes are TRBV11-2 and TRBJ1-1; possible D gene TRBD1, 6 bases. V was pared by 7 bases and J by 10 bases, with 22 bases between. The CDR3 extends over 14 amino acids. The germline CDR1 and CDR2 sequences are SGHAT and FQNNGV. CDR3 bases: TGTGCCAGCACCGACGGAAGGGGGAAAGGTAGAGCTTTCTTT. This codes for CASTDGRGKGRAFF.

Details on this clonotype: Compared with germline, one end of the junction differs, possibly owing to a read error. J is TRBJ1-5 and V is TRBV7-7; D gene unclear. In germline, CDR1 is SSHAT, CDR2 FNYEAQ (reference sequence). The CDR3 spans 14 residues. As DNA, the CDR3 is TGTGCTAGCAGCCCGGGGAGGGGCAATCAGCCCCAGCATTTT. Translating gives CASSPGRGNQPQHF.

This clonotype was observed at least ten times. V usage is TRBV12-3 or TRBV12-4 and J usage is TRBJ2-7; D gene uncertain. This CDR3 comprises 13 residues. Trimming left V 0 bases short and J 4 bases short, with 7 bases between. CDR3 in amino acids: CASSLAQAYEQYF. The CDR3 DNA sequence: TGTGCCAGCAGTTTAGCGCAAGCTTACGAGCAGTACTTC.

This clonotype was observed a handful of times. This sequence joins TRBV12-3 or TRBV12-4 and TRBJ2-6, with 8 bases identical to TRBD1. This CDR3 contains 18 residues. V dropped 10 bases and J dropped 1; count of bases not matched to a gene: 15. The CDR3 DNA is TGTGCCATCAGACACGGACAGGGTTTGAAATCTGGGGCCAACGTCCTGACTTTC. It yields the protein CAIRHGQGLKSGANVLTF.

This clonotype was seen many times. This chain links TRBV4-2 with TRBJ2-1; 14 positions match TRBD2. Germline V gives CDR1 LGHNA, CDR2 YNFKEQ. With V trimmed by 2 bases and J by 6 bases, 3 bases remained unmatched. This CDR3 has 16 amino acids. The DNA of the CDR3 is TGTGCCAGCAGCCAAAGACTAGCGGGAGGGCTCAATGAGCAGTTCTTC. This encodes CASSQRLAGGLNEQFF.